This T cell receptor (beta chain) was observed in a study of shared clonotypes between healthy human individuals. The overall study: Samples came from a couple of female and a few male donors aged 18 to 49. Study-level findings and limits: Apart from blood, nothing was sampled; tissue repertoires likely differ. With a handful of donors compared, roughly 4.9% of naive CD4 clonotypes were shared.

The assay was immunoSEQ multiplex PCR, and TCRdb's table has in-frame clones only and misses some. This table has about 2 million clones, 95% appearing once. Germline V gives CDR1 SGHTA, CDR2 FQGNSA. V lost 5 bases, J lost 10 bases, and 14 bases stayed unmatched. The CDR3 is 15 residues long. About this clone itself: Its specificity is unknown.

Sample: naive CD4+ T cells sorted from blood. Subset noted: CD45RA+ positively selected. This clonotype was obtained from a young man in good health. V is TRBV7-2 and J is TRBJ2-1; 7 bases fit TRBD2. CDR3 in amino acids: CASSPPPLAGDEQFF. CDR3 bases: TGTGCCAGCAGCCCTCCCCCACTCGCGGGAGACGAGCAGTTCTTC.